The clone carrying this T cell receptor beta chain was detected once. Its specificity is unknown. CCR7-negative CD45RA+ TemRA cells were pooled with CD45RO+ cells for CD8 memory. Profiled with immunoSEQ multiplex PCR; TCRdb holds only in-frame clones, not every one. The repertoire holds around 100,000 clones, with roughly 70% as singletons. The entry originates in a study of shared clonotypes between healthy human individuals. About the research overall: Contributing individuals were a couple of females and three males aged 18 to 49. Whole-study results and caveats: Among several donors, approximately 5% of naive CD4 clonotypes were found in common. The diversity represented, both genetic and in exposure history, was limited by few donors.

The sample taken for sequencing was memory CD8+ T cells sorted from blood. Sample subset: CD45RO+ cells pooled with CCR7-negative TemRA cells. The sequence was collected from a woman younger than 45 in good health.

This CDR3 reads CATSIGRGSGANVLTF. CDR3 bases: TGTGCCACCAGCATAGGCAGGGGATCTGGGGCCAACGTCCTGACTTTC. V is TRBV15 and J is TRBJ2-6; D possibly corresponds to TRBD1 (6 bases). The V gene lost 4 bases and the J gene lost 1 base, with 11 bases spanning the gap. The CDR3 has 16 amino acids. Germline V CDR1 and CDR2: LNHNV, YYDKDF (reference sequence).